The present TCR beta chain was sequenced within a study of monozygotic twins with inflammatory bowel disease. The CDR3 has 16 residues. CDR1 and CDR2 from the germline V gene are MGHRA and YSYEKL. TCRdb re-called the 5' RACE reads and catalogs CDR3 proteins one per entry, DNA excluded. This sample carries approximately 85,000 distinct CDR3 sequences, with roughly 7.4% going to the ten biggest clones. The rearrangement joins TRBV4-1 to TRBJ2-6; the TRBD1 assignment by TCRdb is unverifiable without DNA. This clonotype originated in a human donor with ulcerative colitis or Crohn's disease, or a healthy co-twin of an affected twin (not recorded which). Input material: blood. CDR3 residues: CASSQTQGAGANVLTF.